These 10 T cell receptor beta chains came from one sample sequenced in a study of blood T cell repertoires in COVID-19. Sequenced by immunoSEQ multiplex PCR; TCRdb stores in-frame clones only, minus some. The sample yields roughly 290,000 clones, 75% to 95% seen once. Sequencing used peripheral blood. The receptors here all came from a young woman with COVID-19, enrolled during active disease.

This chain links TRBV18 with TRBJ2-1; tentative D call: TRBD1 (6 bases). The length of the CDR3 is 14 residues. CDR1 is KGHSH and CDR2 is LQKENI in the germline V gene. Trimming took 4 bases from V and 6 from J, leaving 13 bases between them. The CDR3 spells CASSQTPRGNEQFF. CDR3 sequence (DNA): TGTGCCAGCTCACAGACCCCCAGGGGCAATGAGCAGTTCTTC.

The rearrangement links TRBV10-1 to TRBJ1-2; 10 positions match TRBD1. This CDR3 has 17 residues. Germline CDR1 and CDR2: WNHNN and SYGVQD (reference sequence). J was trimmed by 5 bases and V by 3 bases; bases with no gene match: 12. The CDR3 DNA reads TGCGCCAGCAGTGATAAACGCCGGGACAGGGGCCGGTATGGCTACACCTTC. It codes for CASSDKRRDRGRYGYTF.

The genes are TRBV27 and TRBJ1-3, with D perhaps TRBD1 (5 bases). The CDR3 consists of 17 residues. The germline gives CDR1 MNHEY, CDR2 SMNVEV (reference sequence). Trimming stripped 0 bases from V and 2 bases from J, with 14 bases between. The chain's CDR3 is CASSLSGGTGAGNTIYF. The CDR3 DNA sequence: TGTGCCAGCAGTTTATCGGGGGGAACAGGAGCTGGAAACACCATATATTTT.

The chain employs TRBV29-1 and TRBJ1-1; possible D gene TRBD1, 6 bases. Trimming cost V 8 bases and J 3 bases, with 19 bases left between them. The CDR3 is 14 residues long. Germline CDR1 and CDR2: SQVTM and ANQGSEA. The DNA of the CDR3 is TGCAGCATTACTTCCCGGACAGCTTACACTGAAGCTTTCTTT. Amino acids: CSITSRTAYTEAFF. Supplemented by reference TRBV29-1 and TRBJ1-1, the full variable domain reads SAVISQKPSRDICQRGTSLTIQCQVDSQVTMMFWYRQQPGQSLTLIATANQGSEATYESGFVIDKFPISRPNLTFSTLTVSNMSPEDSSIYLCSITSRTAYTEAFFGQGTRLTVV.

CDR3 amino acids: CASSEYLNREQYF. The CDR3 DNA reads TGTGCCAGCAGTGAATACCTAAATCGGGAGCAGTACTTC. The rearrangement links TRBV2 to TRBJ2-7; D is uncertain. Trimming took off 2 bases at V and 7 bases at J, with 12 bases between the two ends. This CDR3 spans 13 amino acids. Per germline, CDR1 SNHLY and CDR2 FYNNEI. The complete variable domain, with remaining parts taken from reference TRBV2 and TRBJ2-7, reads EPEVTQTPSHQVTQMGQEVILRCVPISNHLYFYWYRQILGQKVEFLVSFYNNEISEKSEIFDDQFSVERPDGSNFTLKIRSTKLEDSAMYFCASSEYLNREQYFGPGTRLTVT.

This rearrangement joins TRBV7-8 to TRBJ2-6; TRBD1 agrees at 7 bases. Germline V gene sequence: CDR1 SGHVS, CDR2 FQNEAQ. The length of the CDR3 is 17 residues. V lost 3 bases and J lost 4; bases outside the gene matches: 9. The CDR3 DNA reads as TGTGCCAGCAGCTTTCGGACAGGTCGGATCGGGGCCAACGTCCTGACTTTC. Translated: CASSFRTGRIGANVLTF.

The chain recombines TRBV28 with TRBJ1-3; a possible D gene is TRBD1 (5 bases). Trimming took off 3 bases at V and 4 bases at J, with 10 bases between the two ends. CDR1 is MDHEN, CDR2 SYDVKM, per germline. CDR3 length: 14 amino acids. The CDR3 protein is CASSFAGNGNTIYF. The CDR3 DNA reads as TGTGCCAGCAGTTTTGCAGGGAACGGAAACACCATATATTTT.

The rearrangement links TRBV24-1 to TRBJ2-2, with TRBD2 matching 9 bases. Germline CDR1 KGHDR, CDR2 SFDVKD. J gave up 5 bases and V 3 bases, and 6 bases lay outside the gene matches. The CDR3 is 16 residues long. CDR3 DNA: TGTGCCACCAGTGATACGGGACTAGCCCGAACCGGGGAGCTGTTTTTT. It yields the protein CATSDTGLARTGELFF.

A single count supports this clone. This chain connects TRBV21-1 to TRBJ2-7; TRBD2, the D gene given by the table, was not confirmed from the DNA. TRBV21-1 is flagged as a pseudogene. The CDR3 spans 16 residues. Here the CDR3 reads CASSKSGLARIYEQYF. CDR3 DNA sequence: TGTGCCAGCAGCAAATCGGGACTAGCGCGGATCTACGAGCAGTACTTC.

This clone appeared a single time. CDR3 DNA: TGTGCCAGCAGCTTGAGCGGGAGTTTATTAGAGACCCAGTACTTC. It encodes CASSLSGSLLETQYF. V is TRBV5-4 and J is TRBJ2-5; TRBD2 agrees at 8 bases. Looked up from germline, CDR1 is SGHNT and CDR2 is YYREEE (reference sequence). The ends lost 1 base at V and 4 bases at J; junction bases unmatched: 6. The CDR3 has 15 amino acids.